These 31 T cell receptor beta chains were sequenced from one sample in a study of breast tumors, draining lymph nodes, adjacent tissues. Breast cancer patients provided tissue from their axillary draining lymph nodes. MiXCR, applied by TCRdb to the multiplex PCR reads, yields one record per CDR3 protein. The sample holds over 250,000 distinct CDR3 sequences, 30% seen once. The sequenced material came from axillary lymph node tissue. The receptors were sampled from a female donor with breast cancer. Some clones in this sample may be carry-over from other donors' samples.

With regard to this clonotype: Compared with germline, one end of the junction differs, possibly owing to a read error. The V gene is TRBV9, the J gene TRBJ2-6, with a possible D match to TRBD1 (6 bases). The V gene's germline CDR1 is SGDLS and CDR2 YYNGEE. This CDR3 is built from 16 residues. The CDR3 nucleotides are TGTGCCAGCAGCTTGGGGACAAACTCTGGGGCCAACGTCCCGGCTTTC. Its protein is CASSLGTNSGANVPAF.

This clonotype was observed at least ten times. This sequence joins TRBV5-8 and TRBJ2-7; D possibly corresponds to TRBD2 (5 bases). V dropped 0 bases and J dropped 3 bases, with 10 bases sitting between them. Germline CDR1 SGHTS, CDR2 YDEGEE. This CDR3 contains 14 residues. This chain's CDR3 is CASSLAPGNYEQYF. CDR3 coding DNA: TGTGCCAGCAGCTTGGCCCCCGGGAACTACGAGCAGTACTTC.

This clonotype showed up many times. The rearrangement links TRBV7-6 to TRBJ2-7; the match to TRBD2 covers 8 bases. Germline V gene sequence: CDR1 SGHVS, CDR2 FNYEAQ. V shed 4 bases, J shed 11 bases, and the junction held 10 bases outside the gene matches. CDR3 length: 13 amino acids. The CDR3, as DNA: TGTGCCAGCAGCTCCCCTTCATCGCGGGGGGAGTACTTC. As protein: CASSSPSSRGEYF.

This clonotype has at least ten counts. J is TRBJ2-5 and V is TRBV2, with 7 nucleotides matching TRBD2. The CDR3 contains 14 residues. V was pared by 7 bases and J by 5 bases, with 10 bases of the junction left unmatched. From germline, CDR1 is SNHLY and CDR2 FYNNEI. The CDR3 bases are TGTGCCAGCACCAGATCGGGGGGAGTGGAGACCCAGTACTTC. Translation: CASTRSGGVETQYF.

Details on this clonotype: A much larger clonotype is one base distant, so this may be a read error. The chain joins TRBV19 to TRBJ1-5; D is uncertain. The CDR3 is 15 amino acids. From germline, CDR1 is LNHDA and CDR2 SQIVND (reference sequence). The CDR3 nucleotides are TGTGCCAGTAGTATAGATCACCGGACTCCTCAGCCCCCGCATTTT. Translating gives CASSIDHRTPQPPHF.

Comments on this clonotype: This could be a read error, since a much larger clone is one nucleotide away. This chain links TRBV12-3 or TRBV12-4 with TRBJ2-3, with 10 bases fitting TRBD2. The CDR3 has 14 residues. J was trimmed by 7 bases and V by 6 bases; bases with no gene match: 7. DNA for the CDR3: TGTGCCAGCAGCGGCAGCGGGAGGGGGAATACGCAGTATTTT. Residues: CASSGSGRGNTQYF.

This clonotype appeared many times. The chain joins TRBV10-3 to TRBJ2-5, with D possibly TRBD1 on 5 matching bases. Germline CDR1 is ENHRY and CDR2 is SYGVKD. The CDR3 is made up of 13 amino acids. V was shortened by 4 bases and J by 5 bases, with 11 bases between the two germline ends. CDR3 loop: CAISGRVPETQYF. CDR3 DNA sequence: TGTGCCATCAGTGGCAGGGTTCCGGAGACCCAGTACTTC.

In this sample, this clonotype turned up many times. CDR3 loop: CASSVGTGTFGYTF. CDR3 sequence (DNA): TGTGCCAGTAGTGTGGGTACAGGGACCTTTGGCTACACCTTC. V gene TRBV19 combines with J gene TRBJ1-2; D is perhaps TRBD1 (6 bases). V dropped 5 bases and J dropped 7 bases, with 17 bases sitting between them. The CDR3 spans 14 residues. CDR1 is LNHDA and CDR2 is SQIVND in the germline V gene (reference sequence).

The genes are TRBV12-3 or TRBV12-4 and TRBJ2-5; TRBD2 matches 12 bases. The CDR3 loop spans 15 amino acids. Unmatched junction bases numbered 9, after V lost 6 bases and J lost 7 bases. CDR3 DNA: TGTGCCAGCAGACCCCCTAGCGGGGGGGAGGTGACCCAGTACTTC. Translation gives CASRPPSGGEVTQYF.

Regarding this clonotype: This sequence may be a read error, since a much larger clone differs from it by one base. The chain employs TRBV9 and TRBJ1-4, with D possibly TRBD1 on 6 matching bases. The V gene lost 0 bases and the J gene lost 9 bases, with 9 bases spanning the gap. The CDR3 contains 13 residues. CDR1 is SGDLS, CDR2 YYNGEE, per germline. CDR3 bases: TGTGCCAGCAGCGTAGGGACAGAGAAAAAACTGTTTTTT. This translates into CASSVGTEKKLFF.

This clonotype was recorded a few times. This may stem from a read error, because a much larger clone lies one nucleotide away. This chain connects TRBV7-2 to TRBJ2-5; a possible D gene is TRBD2 (5 bases). CDR1 is SGHTA, CDR2 FQGNSA, per germline. There are 15 residues in the CDR3. CDR3 region: CASSLVSDLRETQHF. DNA for the CDR3: TGTGCCAGCAGCTTAGTATCGGATCTTAGGGAGACCCAGCACTTC.

This clonotype was counted ten times or more. In nucleotides, the CDR3 is TGTGCCACCAGTGATTCAGGACTAGCGGGTAACACCGGGGAGCTGTTTTTT. It translates to CATSDSGLAGNTGELFF. This rearrangement joins TRBV24-1 to TRBJ2-2, with TRBD2 matching 11 bases. The germline V gene has CDR1 KGHDR and CDR2 SFDVKD. V gave up 2 bases and J gave up 2 bases; unmatched junction bases: 3. The CDR3 is made up of 17 amino acids.

DNA for the CDR3: TGTGCCAGCAATTCCAACAGGGGGCAACGCGAAAAACTGTTTTTT. It yields the protein CASNSNRGQREKLFF. The rearrangement joins TRBV28 to TRBJ1-4; TRBD1 aligns across 9 bases. The CDR3 sequence is 15 residues long. V dropped 7 bases and J dropped 8; count of bases not matched to a gene: 11. CDR1 and CDR2 from the germline V gene are MDHEN and SYDVKM.

In its sample, this clonotype was seen many times. This chain connects TRBV2 to TRBJ2-2; 9 nucleotides line up with TRBD1. CDR3 size: 14 residues. Per the germline V gene, CDR1 is SNHLY and CDR2 is FYNNEI. With 4 bases clipped from V and 9 bases from J, the junction kept 6 bases outside the gene matches. CDR3 DNA: TGTGCCAGCAGTGGACAGGGGGGGTACCGGGAGCTGTTTTTT. Encoded protein: CASSGQGGYRELFF.

At least ten counts were recorded for this clonotype. The gene calls are TRBV7-2 and TRBJ2-2; 10 nucleotides match TRBD2. The V gene's germline CDR1 is SGHTA and CDR2 FQGNSA. The length of the CDR3 is 16 residues. With 3 bases clipped from V and 7 bases from J, the junction kept 8 bases outside the gene matches. The chain's CDR3 is CASSFKAGGPIGELFF. In DNA, the CDR3 is TGTGCCAGCAGCTTCAAAGCGGGAGGGCCGATCGGGGAGCTGTTTTTT.

In this sample, this clonotype turned up many times. The chain is built from TRBV6-5 and TRBJ1-2, with D unresolved. Germline V gene sequence: CDR1 MNHEY, CDR2 SVGAGI. V lost 6 bases, J lost 2 bases, and 16 bases lay in between. This CDR3 is 15 amino acids long. In DNA form, the CDR3 reads TGTGCCAGCAGGACCGGAGCAGCTTCGAACTATGGCTACACCTTC. Translation: CASRTGAASNYGYTF.

This clonotype was found once. A much larger clone lies a single base off, so this may be a read error. The V and J genes are TRBV12-3 or TRBV12-4 and TRBJ2-7; a weak D match, TRBD1 (6 bases). The CDR3 totals 12 residues. The CDR3 loop is CARSFGTIEQYF. The DNA for the CDR3 is TGTGCCCGCAGTTTTGGGACAATCGAGCAGTACTTC.

Worth noting for this clonotype: This is likely a read error, given that the CDR3 carries no conserved phenylalanine or tryptophan at its end. The chain employs TRBV20-1 and TRBJ2-5; D may match TRBD1 or TRBD2 (5 bases each). Germline V gene lookup returns CDR1 DFQATT and CDR2 SNEGSKA (reference sequence). This CDR3 is built from 14 residues. The CDR3 loop reads CSARVQEWGETQYL. As DNA, the CDR3 is TGCAGTGCCAGAGTTCAGGAGTGGGGGGAGACCCAGTACCTC.

This clonotype was recorded many times. V gene TRBV2 combines with J gene TRBJ1-2, with D possibly matching TRBD1 (6 bases). The CDR3 is made up of 12 amino acids. V was clipped by 4 bases and J by 7 bases, with 10 bases between them. Germline lookup yields CDR1 SNHLY and CDR2 FYNNEI. CDR3 sequence: CASSAGRGGYTF. The CDR3 DNA reads as TGTGCCAGCAGTGCGGGCAGGGGTGGCTACACCTTC. Drawing the rest from reference TRBV2 and TRBJ1-2, the complete variable domain is EPEVTQTPSHQVTQMGQEVILRCVPISNHLYFYWYRQILGQKVEFLVSFYNNEISEKSEIFDDQFSVERPDGSNFTLKIRSTKLEDSAMYFCASSAGRGGYTFGSGTRLTVV.

In this sample, this clonotype turned up many times. The chain couples TRBV9 to TRBJ2-7; D ambiguous. The CDR3 contains 13 residues. Germline CDR1 SGDLS, CDR2 YYNGEE. The ends were cut back, 0 bases at V and 6 bases at J, with 10 bases in the middle. The DNA for the CDR3 is TGTGCCAGCAGCGTAGACAGAAGGTCCGAGCAGTACTTC. Encoded protein: CASSVDRRSEQYF.

There are many counts of this clonotype. The V call is TRBV24-1, the J call TRBJ2-5, with D hard to call. The CDR3 totals 14 residues. The ends were cut back, 5 bases at V and 5 bases at J, with 14 bases in the middle. The germline CDR1 and CDR2 sequences are KGHDR and SFDVKD. In nucleotides, the CDR3 is TGTGCCACCAGTGCCCGCGAACCTGGGGAGACCCAGTACTTC. It specifies CATSAREPGETQYF.

This clonotype was found many times. The chain joins TRBV5-5 to TRBJ1-6; possible D gene TRBD1, 6 bases. The CDR3 extends over 16 amino acids. V dropped 1 base and J dropped 7 bases, with 15 bases sitting between them. Germline V gene data show CDR1 as SGHKS and CDR2 as YYEKEE (reference sequence). This chain's CDR3 is CASSLFGGRLNSPLHF. As DNA, the CDR3 is TGTGCCAGCAGCTTGTTTGGGGGGCGTTTGAATTCACCCCTCCACTTT.

The chain carries TRBV15 and TRBJ1-5; 11 nucleotides agree with TRBD1. Germline CDR1 reads LNHNV; CDR2 reads YYDKDF (reference sequence). J lost 0 bases, V lost 10 bases, and 17 bases had no gene match. The CDR3 runs to 19 residues. CDR3: CASSPPSGQGGYSNQPQHF. The CDR3 bases are TGTGCCAGCAGTCCCCCCTCGGGACAGGGGGGGTATAGCAATCAGCCCCAGCATTTT.

This clonotype appeared many times. V usage is TRBV5-4 and J usage is TRBJ1-6; possibly TRBD1 for D (5 bases). The V and J ends lost 7 bases and 10 bases respectively, with 15 bases between them. Germline-derived CDR1 and CDR2 are SGHNT and YYREEE (reference sequence). The CDR3 is 13 amino acids. CDR3 sequence reads: CASGIGRGSPLHF. In nucleotides, the CDR3 is TGTGCCAGCGGCATAGGGAGGGGATCACCCCTCCACTTT. Together with reference TRBV5-4 and TRBJ1-6, the CDR3 gives the full variable domain: ETGVTQSPTHLIKTRGQQVTLRCSSQSGHNTVSWYQQALGQGPQFIFQYYREEENGRGNFPPRFSGLQFPNYSSELNVNALELDDSALYLCASGIGRGSPLHFGNGTRLTVT.

The CDR3 nucleotides are TGTGCCAGCAGTTACGACGGGACAGGGAGAAATTCACCCCTCCACTTT. It encodes CASSYDGTGRNSPLHF. This chain joins TRBV6-5 and TRBJ1-6; 9 bases match TRBD1. The CDR3 sequence is 16 residues long. CDR1 MNHEY and CDR2 SVGAGI come from the germline V gene. With V trimmed by 2 bases and J by 7 bases, 6 bases remained unmatched.

Note on this clonotype: Since a much larger clone is just one base distant, this may be a read error. The V and J genes are TRBV13 and TRBJ1-6; D perhaps matches TRBD1 (5 bases). The CDR3 extends over 15 amino acids. V was pared by 4 bases and J by 7 bases, with 14 bases between. Looked up from germline, CDR1 is PRHDT and CDR2 is FYEKMQ (reference sequence). CDR3 region: CASSYLGGMNSPLHF. The CDR3 bases are TGTGCCAGCAGCTACCTCGGGGGGATGAATTCACCCCTCCACTTT.

Ten or more counts support this clonotype. The chain links TRBV9 to TRBJ2-3, with unresolved D. The germline V gene has CDR1 SGDLS and CDR2 YYNGEE. V was clipped by 0 bases and J by 2 bases, with 4 bases between them. The CDR3 runs to 13 residues. CDR3 loop: CASSVDHTDTQYF. In nucleotides, the CDR3 is TGTGCCAGCAGCGTAGACCACACAGATACGCAGTATTTT. Full variable domain (remainder filled in from reference TRBV9 and TRBJ2-3): DSGVTQTPKHLITATGQRVTLRCSPRSGDLSVYWYQQSLDQGLQFLIQYYNGEERAKGNILERFSAQQFPDLHSELNLSSLELGDSALYFCASSVDHTDTQYFGPGTRLTVL.

With regard to this clonotype: Possible read error: a much larger clone is one base away. This chain connects TRBV20-1 to TRBJ2-7; the D is unclear. The CDR3 is 12 amino acids. Trimming removed 3 bases from V and 5 bases from J, with 11 bases in between. Germline lookup yields CDR1 DFQATT and CDR2 SNEGSKA (reference sequence). The CDR3 loop is CSASPRRHEQYF. CDR3 sequence (DNA): TGCAGTGCTAGCCCCAGAAGGCACGAGCAGTACTTC.

This rearrangement joins TRBV20-1 to TRBJ1-2; TRBD1 matches at 11 bases. J gave up 2 bases and V 0 bases, and 11 bases lay outside the gene matches. The V gene's germline CDR1 is DFQATT and CDR2 SNEGSKA (reference sequence). This CDR3 is built from 18 residues. CDR3 region: CSARDLGTGGGRNYGYTF. CDR3 bases: TGCAGTGCTAGAGATCTGGGGACAGGGGGTGGGAGGAACTATGGCTACACCTTC.

This clonotype has more than one count but fewer than ten. A read error may explain this, as a much larger clone is one base away. CDR3 in amino acids: CSALGLDNEPFF. CDR3 DNA sequence: TGCAGTGCTTTAGGGCTCGACAATGAGCCGTTCTTC. The chain joins TRBV20-1 to TRBJ2-1; D call uncertain. CDR3 length: 12 residues. Germline CDR1 is DFQATT and CDR2 is SNEGSKA (reference sequence).

The chain combines TRBV11-2 with TRBJ1-5; D is undetermined. The V gene's germline CDR1 is SGHAT and CDR2 FQNNGV. V lost 5 bases and J 9 bases, leaving 14 bases between the germline ends. The CDR3 spans 13 residues. The CDR3 sequence is CASSDTGARPQHF. Here the CDR3 DNA reads TGTGCCAGCAGCGATACGGGAGCTAGGCCCCAGCATTTT.